This T cell receptor (beta chain) was identified in a study of identifying expanded T cells in peripheral blood. Points on this clone: No antigen is known for it.

The method was immunoSEQ multiplex PCR; TCRdb's version includes in-frame clones alone and lacks a portion of them. The profile shows tens of thousands of clones, about 89% of them singletons. Study-wide points: Technical replicates showed around 1.1 changed clones; roughly two weeks roughly 16; four weeks 19. Variance in clone template counts between approximately two-week samples significantly increased with total template count across all healthy donors.

V lost 8 bases to trimming and J lost 8 bases, with 4 bases between them. CDR1 is MGHDK, CDR2 SYGVNS, per germline. CDR3 length: 10 amino acids. The chain joins TRBV25-1 to TRBJ1-6; D gene uncertain. This receptor was taken from a person between 18 and 70 years old in good health. The sequenced sample was blood. CDR3 bases: TGTGCCAGCGGCGATTCACCCCTCCACTTT. Its protein is CASGDSPLHF.